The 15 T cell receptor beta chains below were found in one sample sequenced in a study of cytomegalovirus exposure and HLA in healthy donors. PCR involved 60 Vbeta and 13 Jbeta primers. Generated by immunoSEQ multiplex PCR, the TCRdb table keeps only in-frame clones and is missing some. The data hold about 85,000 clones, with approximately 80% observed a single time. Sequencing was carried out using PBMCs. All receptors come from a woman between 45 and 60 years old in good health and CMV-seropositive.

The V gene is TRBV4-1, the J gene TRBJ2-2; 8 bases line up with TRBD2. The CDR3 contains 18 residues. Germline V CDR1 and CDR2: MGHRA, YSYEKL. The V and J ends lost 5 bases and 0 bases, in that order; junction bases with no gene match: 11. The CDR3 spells CASSTRPAGGTNTGELFF. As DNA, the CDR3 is TGCGCCAGCAGCACCCGGCCGGCGGGGGGAACGAACACCGGGGAGCTGTTTTTT.

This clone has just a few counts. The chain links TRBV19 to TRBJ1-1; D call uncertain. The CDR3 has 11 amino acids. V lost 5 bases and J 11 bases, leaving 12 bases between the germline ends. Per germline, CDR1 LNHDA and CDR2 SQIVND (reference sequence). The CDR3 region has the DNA TGTGCCAGTAGTTCCGGGATTGTGGCTTTCTTT. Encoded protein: CASSSGIVAFF.

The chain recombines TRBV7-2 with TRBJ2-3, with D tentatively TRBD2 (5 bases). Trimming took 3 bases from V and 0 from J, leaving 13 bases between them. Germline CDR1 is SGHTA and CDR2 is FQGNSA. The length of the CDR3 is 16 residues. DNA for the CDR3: TGTGCCAGCAGCTTCGCCAGGACTCCTAGCACAGATACGCAGTATTTT. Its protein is CASSFARTPSTDTQYF. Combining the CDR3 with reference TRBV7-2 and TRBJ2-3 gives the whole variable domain GAGVSQSPSNKVTEKGKDVELRCDPISGHTALYWYRQSLGQGLEFLIYFQGNSAPDKSGLPSDRFSAERTGGSVSTLTIQRTQQEDSAVYLCASSFARTPSTDTQYFGPGTRLTVL.

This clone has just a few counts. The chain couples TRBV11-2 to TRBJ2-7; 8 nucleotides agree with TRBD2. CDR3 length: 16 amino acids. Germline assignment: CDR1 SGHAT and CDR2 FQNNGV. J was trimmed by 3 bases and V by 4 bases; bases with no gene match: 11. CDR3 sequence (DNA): TGTGCCAGCAGCTACCTGGCTAGCGGGCGACACTACGAGCAGTACGTC. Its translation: CASSYLASGRHYEQYV.

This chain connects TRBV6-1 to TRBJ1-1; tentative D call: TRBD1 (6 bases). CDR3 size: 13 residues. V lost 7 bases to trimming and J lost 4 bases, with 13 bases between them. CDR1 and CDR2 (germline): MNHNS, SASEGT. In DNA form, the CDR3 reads TGTGCCAGCACTCCAGGGGTTGTCACTGAAGCTTTCTTT. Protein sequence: CASTPGVVTEAFF.

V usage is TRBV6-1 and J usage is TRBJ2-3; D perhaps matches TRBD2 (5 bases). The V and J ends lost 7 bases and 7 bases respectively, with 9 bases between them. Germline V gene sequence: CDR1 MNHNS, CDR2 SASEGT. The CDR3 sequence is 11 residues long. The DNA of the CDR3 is TGTGCCAGCACGGGGAGCAATACGCAGTATTTT. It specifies CASTGSNTQYF.

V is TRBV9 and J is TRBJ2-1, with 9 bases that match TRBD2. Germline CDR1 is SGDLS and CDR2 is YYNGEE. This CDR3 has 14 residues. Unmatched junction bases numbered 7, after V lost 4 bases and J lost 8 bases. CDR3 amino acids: CASSPSGTEYEQFF. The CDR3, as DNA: TGTGCCAGCAGCCCTAGCGGGACCGAGTATGAGCAGTTCTTC.

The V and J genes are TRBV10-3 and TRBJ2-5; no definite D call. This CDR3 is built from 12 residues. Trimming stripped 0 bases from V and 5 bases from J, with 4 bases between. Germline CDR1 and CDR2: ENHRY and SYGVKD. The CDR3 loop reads CAISESEETQYF. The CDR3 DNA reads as TGTGCCATCAGTGAGTCGGAGGAGACCCAGTACTTC.

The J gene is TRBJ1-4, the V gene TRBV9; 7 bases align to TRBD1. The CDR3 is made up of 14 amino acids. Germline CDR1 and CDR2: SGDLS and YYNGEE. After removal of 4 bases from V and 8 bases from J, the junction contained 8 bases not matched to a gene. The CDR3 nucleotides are TGTGCCAGCAGCCCCCGACAGGGTCGGGAAAAACTGTTTTTT. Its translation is CASSPRQGREKLFF.

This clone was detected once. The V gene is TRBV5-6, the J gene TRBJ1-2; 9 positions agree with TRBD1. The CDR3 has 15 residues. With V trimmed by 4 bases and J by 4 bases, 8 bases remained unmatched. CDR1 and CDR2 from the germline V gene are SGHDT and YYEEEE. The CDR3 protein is CASSKQGAGGYGYTF. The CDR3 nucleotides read TGTGCCAGCAGCAAACAGGGGGCCGGTGGCTATGGCTACACCTTC.

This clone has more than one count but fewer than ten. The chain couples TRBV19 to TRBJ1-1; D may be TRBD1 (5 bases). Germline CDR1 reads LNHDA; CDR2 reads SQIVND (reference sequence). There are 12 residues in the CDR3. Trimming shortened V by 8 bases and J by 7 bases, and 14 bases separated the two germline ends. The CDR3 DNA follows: TGTGCCAGTGGTCGTGGGGCCAGTGAAGCTTTCTTT. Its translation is CASGRGASEAFF.

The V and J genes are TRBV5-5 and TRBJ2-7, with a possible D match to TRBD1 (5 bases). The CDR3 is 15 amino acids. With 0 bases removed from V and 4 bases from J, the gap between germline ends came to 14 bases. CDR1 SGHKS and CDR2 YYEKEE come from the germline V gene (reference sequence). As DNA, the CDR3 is TGTGCCAGCAGCTTGGAGGGGCTCTTCAGTTACGAGCAGTACTTC. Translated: CASSLEGLFSYEQYF.

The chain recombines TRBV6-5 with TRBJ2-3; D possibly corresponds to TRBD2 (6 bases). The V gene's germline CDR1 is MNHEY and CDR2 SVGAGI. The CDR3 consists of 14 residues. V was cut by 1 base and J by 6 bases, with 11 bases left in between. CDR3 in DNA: TGTGCCAGCAGTTACTTACTAGCAGAGGATACGCAGTATTTT. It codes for CASSYLLAEDTQYF.

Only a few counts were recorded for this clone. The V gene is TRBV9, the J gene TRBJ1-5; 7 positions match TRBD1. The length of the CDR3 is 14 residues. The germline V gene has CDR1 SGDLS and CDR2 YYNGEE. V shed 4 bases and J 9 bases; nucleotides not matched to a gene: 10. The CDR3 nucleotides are TGTGCCAGCAGCCCCGGACAGGAAAGGGGGCCCCAGCATTTT. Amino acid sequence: CASSPGQERGPQHF.

The CDR3 reads CASSSGLAGGFTDTQYF. For the CDR3, the DNA is TGCGCCAGCAGCTCGGGACTAGCGGGAGGGTTCACAGATACGCAGTATTTT. The genes are TRBV5-1 and TRBJ2-3; 16 nucleotides align to TRBD2. J gave up 2 bases and V 3 bases, and 3 bases lay outside the gene matches. Germline V lookup: CDR1 SGHRS, CDR2 YFSETQ. This CDR3 is 17 amino acids long.